Listed here are 23 T cell receptor beta chains from one sample, sequenced in a study of blood T cell repertoires in COVID-19 (TCRdb year 2020). The library was prepared using the immunoSEQ multiplex PCR assay. This immuneACCESS table, as held by TCRdb, lists in-frame sequences with V and J called but not all clones. Of the missing ones, under half trace to an unresolved V gene in checked studies; the others have no known cause. Here the sample has about 370,000 clones; around 90% occur a single time. Jointly, the top ten make up about 6.5% of the sample. Sequencing used peripheral blood. The receptors shown here come from a man aged 18 to 30 with active or convalescent COVID-19.

V and J are TRBV7-2 and TRBJ2-2, with 7 bases aligning to TRBD1. CDR3 size: 15 residues. Germline V gene data show CDR1 as SGHTA and CDR2 as FQGNSA. The ends lost 4 bases at V and 1 base at J; junction bases unmatched: 3. DNA for the CDR3: TGTGCCAGCAGCTCCCGACAGGGGAACACCGGGGAGCTGTTTTTT. Translated: CASSSRQGNTGELFF. Variable domain in full (rest from reference TRBV7-2 and TRBJ2-2): GAGVSQSPSNKVTEKGKDVELRCDPISGHTALYWYRQSLGQGLEFLIYFQGNSAPDKSGLPSDRFSAERTGGSVSTLTIQRTQQEDSAVYLCASSSRQGNTGELFFGEGSRLTVL.

This clone was recorded once. The J gene is TRBJ2-2, the V gene TRBV5-1; 9 bases map to TRBD1. The CDR3 is 16 amino acids. In germline, CDR1 is SGHRS, CDR2 YFSETQ. With V trimmed by 4 bases and J by 5 bases, 9 bases remained unmatched. The DNA of the CDR3 is TGCGCCAGCAGCCCAGGACAGGGGAGAGGAACCGGGGAGCTGTTTTTT. Residues: CASSPGQGRGTGELFF.

A single count supports this clone. V and J are TRBV7-3 and TRBJ2-1; 11 nucleotides agree with TRBD2. The V segment lost 6 bases and the J segment 4 bases; nucleotides outside the gene matches: 8. The length of the CDR3 is 16 residues. The germline V gene has CDR1 SGHTA and CDR2 FQGTGA. The CDR3 loop reads CASSHLTSGIYNEQFF. CDR3 nucleotide sequence: TGTGCCAGCAGTCACTTGACTAGCGGGATTTACAATGAGCAGTTCTTC.

The chain has TRBV5-8 and TRBJ1-2, with a tentative D call TRBD1 (5 bases). The V end was cut by 3 bases, the J end by 4 bases, with 13 bases between. CDR1 SGHTS and CDR2 YDEGEE come from the germline V gene. The CDR3 runs 14 residues. In nucleotides, the CDR3 is TGTGCCAGCAGCTCGCGGGACGGTTCCTATGGCTACACCTTC. Translation gives CASSSRDGSYGYTF.

The chain carries TRBV28 and TRBJ1-5; possible D gene TRBD1, 5 bases. Trimming removed 2 bases from V and 5 bases from J, with 16 bases in between. This CDR3 is built from 16 residues. The germline V gene encodes CDR1 MDHEN and CDR2 SYDVKM. CDR3 DNA sequence: TGTGCCAGCAGTTTAGGCTTGTCAGGGCTAGATCAGCCCCAGCATTTT. Translating it yields CASSLGLSGLDQPQHF.

This rearrangement joins TRBV13 to TRBJ2-3, with D possibly matching TRBD2 (6 bases). The CDR3 runs to 14 residues. V lost 4 bases, J lost 7 bases, and 15 bases lay in between. Looked up from germline, CDR1 is PRHDT and CDR2 is FYEKMQ (reference sequence). For the CDR3, the DNA is TGTGCCAGCAGCTGGAGGGTCAACCTTAATACGCAGTATTTT. It is translated as CASSWRVNLNTQYF. The full variable domain, its missing parts supplied by reference TRBV13 and TRBJ2-3, is AAGVIQSPRHLIKEKRETATLKCYPIPRHDTVYWYQQGPGQDPQFLISFYEKMQSDKGSIPDRFSAQQFSDYHSELNMSSLELGDSALYFCASSWRVNLNTQYFGPGTRLTVL.

The chain is built from TRBV27 and TRBJ2-1; D is undetermined. The CDR3 is 17 amino acids. Trimming stripped 1 base from V and 1 base from J, with 14 bases between. Germline V gene data show CDR1 as MNHEY and CDR2 as SMNVEV (reference sequence). CDR3 in amino acids: CASSLYMSPRSYNEQFF. DNA of the CDR3: TGTGCCAGCAGTTTATATATGTCCCCGAGATCCTACAATGAGCAGTTCTTC.

The gene calls are TRBV24-1 and TRBJ2-7, with D possibly matching TRBD2 (5 bases). The CDR3 sequence is 14 residues long. V was trimmed by 3 bases and J by 3 bases, leaving 11 bases between them. Germline V gene lookup returns CDR1 KGHDR and CDR2 SFDVKD. The CDR3 here is CATSDGGSYYEQYF. CDR3 coding DNA: TGTGCCACCAGTGATGGCGGGTCTTACTACGAGCAGTACTTC.

This sequence joins TRBV2 and TRBJ2-3, with D maybe TRBD2 (7 bases). CDR1 and CDR2 (germline): SNHLY, FYNNEI. The V and J ends lost 4 bases and 0 bases respectively, with 14 bases between them. This CDR3 comprises 16 residues. The CDR3 nucleotides read TGTGCCAGCAGTGGGTCTGCGGGGGCTAGCACAGATACGCAGTATTTT. This gives the protein CASSGSAGASTDTQYF.

This chain uses TRBV4-2 with TRBJ1-4, with D unclear. V lost 4 bases to trimming and J lost 4 bases, with 13 bases between them. CDR1 and CDR2 (germline): LGHNA, YNFKEQ. The CDR3 has 15 amino acids. CDR3 in DNA: TGTGCCAGCAGCCCCAAGGCAGGTGATAATGAAAAACTGTTTTTT. Amino acid sequence: CASSPKAGDNEKLFF.

The chain links TRBV9 to TRBJ2-3, with no clear D. Trimming left V 0 bases short and J 0 bases short, with 8 bases between. The CDR3 is 15 amino acids. Germline loops: CDR1 SGDLS, CDR2 YYNGEE. Written as DNA, the CDR3 is TGTGCCAGCAGCGTAGGCACTTCTAGCACAGATACGCAGTATTTT. Its protein product is CASSVGTSSTDTQYF.

The chain combines TRBV19 with TRBJ2-7; no reliable D call. This CDR3 region has 14 residues. V lost 3 bases to trimming and J lost 0 bases, with 9 bases between them. Germline V gene data show CDR1 as LNHDA and CDR2 as SQIVND (reference sequence). The CDR3 DNA is TGTGCCAGTAGTATTGTGGGCCGCTCCTACGAGCAGTACTTC. It specifies CASSIVGRSYEQYF.

This clone was observed a handful of times. V is TRBV14 and J is TRBJ1-2, with 9 nucleotides matching TRBD1. The CDR3 is made up of 13 amino acids. V gave up 4 bases and J gave up 5 bases; unmatched junction bases: 2. Germline CDR1 and CDR2: SGHDN and FVKESK. CDR3 bases: TGTGCCAGCAGCCCAGGGACAGGGTATGGCTACACCTTC. Protein product: CASSPGTGYGYTF.

The chain links TRBV6-5 to TRBJ2-7; TRBD1 matches at 8 bases. Germline assignment: CDR1 MNHEY and CDR2 SVGAGI. V dropped 5 bases and J dropped 1; count of bases not matched to a gene: 4. CDR3 size: 14 residues. For the CDR3, the DNA is TGTGCCAGCAGTACACGGACAGGGTCCTACGAGCAGTACTTC. Protein sequence: CASSTRTGSYEQYF.

The CDR3 region is CASSYPGTGGNEQFF. The CDR3, as DNA: TGTGCCAGCAGTTACCCGGGGACAGGGGGGAATGAGCAGTTCTTC. The rearrangement joins TRBV6-5 to TRBJ2-1; 11 bases agree with TRBD1. V trimming: 2 bases; J trimming: 7 bases; junction bases outside the gene matches: 4. CDR1 is MNHEY, CDR2 SVGAGI, per germline. CDR3 length: 15 residues.

This clone was detected only a few times. J is TRBJ2-1 and V is TRBV5-1; 10 positions match TRBD2. Trimming at V came to 1 base and at J to 10 bases, leaving 5 bases not matched to a gene. CDR3 size: 14 residues. In germline, CDR1 is SGHRS, CDR2 YFSETQ. For the CDR3, the DNA is TGCGCCAGCAGCTTGACTAGCGGGGTGTGGGAGCAGTTCTTC. It yields the protein CASSLTSGVWEQFF.

This chain joins TRBV7-9 and TRBJ1-5; maybe TRBD1 (5 bases). Deletions cut 4 bases from V and 0 bases from J, with 16 bases between. Germline V gene lookup returns CDR1 SEHNR and CDR2 FQNEAQ (reference sequence). This CDR3 comprises 17 residues. CDR3: CASSSDRGEYSNQPQHF. CDR3 nucleotides: TGTGCCAGCAGCTCCGATAGGGGCGAATATAGCAATCAGCCCCAGCATTTT.

V is TRBV3-1 (or the pseudogene TRBV3-2) and J is TRBJ1-1; 8 bases are shared with TRBD1. Germline V CDR1 and CDR2: LGHDT, YNNKEL (reference sequence). With 8 bases clipped from V and 4 bases from J, the junction kept 9 bases outside the gene matches. The CDR3 has 14 amino acids. CDR3 loop: CASGRQGKGTEAFF. The CDR3 region has the DNA TGTGCCAGCGGACGACAGGGGAAGGGCACTGAAGCTTTCTTT.

The chain carries TRBV9 and TRBJ2-7; 11 bases match TRBD2. The CDR3 has 14 amino acids. J gave up 6 bases and V 0 bases, and 2 bases lay outside the gene matches. CDR1 is SGDLS and CDR2 is YYNGEE in the germline V gene. The CDR3 DNA follows: TGTGCCAGCAGCGTAGCTAGCGGGGGGCTCGAGCAGTACTTC. Translation gives CASSVASGGLEQYF.

The rearrangement joins TRBV19 to TRBJ2-3; no firm D call. This CDR3 is 17 amino acids long. Germline CDR1 is LNHDA and CDR2 is SQIVND (reference sequence). Trimming pared 6 bases from V and 5 bases from J, leaving 24 bases between. CDR3 bases: TGTGCCAGTAGGGAAACAGCTCTTGCCCCAGTAAGAGATACGCAGTATTTT. Its translation is CASRETALAPVRDTQYF. Together with reference TRBV19 and TRBJ2-3, the CDR3 gives the full variable domain: DGGITQSPKYLFRKEGQNVTLSCEQNLNHDAMYWYRQDPGQGLRLIYYSQIVNDFQKGDIAEGYSVSREKKESFPLTVTSAQKNPTAFYLCASRETALAPVRDTQYFGPGTRLTVL.

The CDR3 protein is CASSFPGDPPGEQYF. In DNA form, the CDR3 reads TGTGCCAGCAGCTTTCCGGGAGACCCACCAGGCGAGCAGTACTTC. The V call is TRBV7-6, the J call TRBJ2-7; D perhaps matches TRBD2 (6 bases). Per germline, CDR1 SGHVS and CDR2 FNYEAQ. Trimming shortened V by 3 bases and J by 6 bases, and 18 bases separated the two germline ends. CDR3 length: 15 amino acids. The full variable domain, with the rest looked up from reference TRBV7-6 and TRBJ2-7, is GAGVSQSPRYKVTKRGQDVALRCDPISGHVSLYWYRQALGQGPEFLTYFNYEAQQDKSGLPNDRFSAERPEGSISTLTIQRTEQRDSAMYRCASSFPGDPPGEQYFGPGTRLTVT.

The V call is TRBV6-6, the J call TRBJ2-7, with TRBD1 as a possible D gene (5 bases). Germline CDR1 MNHNY, CDR2 SVGAGI (reference sequence). The CDR3 is made up of 11 amino acids. Trimming left V 6 bases short and J 4 bases short, with 7 bases between. The CDR3 DNA follows: TGTGCCAGCAGCGACAGATACGAGCAGTACTTC. Translation gives CASSDRYEQYF.

The rearrangement links TRBV27 to TRBJ1-1; 9 nucleotides line up with TRBD1. The CDR3 spans 15 residues. Germline V gene sequence: CDR1 MNHEY, CDR2 SMNVEV (reference sequence). J lost 6 bases, V lost 5 bases, and 10 bases had no gene match. CDR3 in DNA: TGTGCCAGCAGTACGAACAGGGGGCTAATCGCTGAAGCTTTCTTT. This gives the protein CASSTNRGLIAEAFF.